The 18 T cell receptor beta chains below were found in one sample sequenced in a study of blood T cell repertoires in COVID-19 (dated by TCRdb to 2018 to 2020). The library came from the immunoSEQ multiplex PCR assay. TCRdb mirrors the immuneACCESS table, restricted to in-frame sequences. Some clones are absent from its copies; in checked studies, under half trace to an unresolved V gene, and the reason for the others is unknown. This sample is represented by fewer than 350,000 clones; 70% to 90% of them were singletons. More than 10% of the sample belongs to the ten largest clones. Material: peripheral blood. The receptor source for this set is a woman in her twenties or thirties with COVID-19, enrolled during active disease.

V and J are TRBV7-9 and TRBJ1-4; the D is unclear. The V and J ends lost 1 base and 0 bases respectively, with 6 bases between them. Germline-derived CDR1 and CDR2 are SEHNR and FQNEAQ (reference sequence). This CDR3 comprises 15 residues. The CDR3 protein is CASSLGSATNEKLFF. The CDR3 coding sequence is TGTGCCAGCAGCTTAGGGTCAGCAACTAATGAAAAACTGTTTTTT.

The CDR3 loop is CASSPRGVAGGRNEQFF. The CDR3 DNA is TGTGCCAGCAGCCCCCGGGGGGTAGCGGGGGGGCGTAATGAGCAGTTCTTC. The chain joins TRBV3-1 (or the pseudogene TRBV3-2) to TRBJ2-1, with 11 nucleotides matching TRBD2. The CDR3 is 17 amino acids. The V gene end was trimmed by 4 bases and the J gene end by 7 bases; junction bases not matched to a gene: 12. Germline V gives CDR1 LGHDT, CDR2 YNNKEL (reference sequence).

This chain uses TRBV6-5 with TRBJ2-1; D remains ambiguous. V was cut by 0 bases and J by 4 bases, with 10 bases left in between. This CDR3 is built from 15 residues. Germline assignment: CDR1 MNHEY and CDR2 SVGAGI. The chain's CDR3 is CASSYSSEAYNEQFF. In nucleotides, the CDR3 is TGTGCCAGCAGTTACTCGAGTGAGGCTTACAATGAGCAGTTCTTC.

The gene calls are TRBV7-9 and TRBJ2-2; the D gene could be TRBD1 or TRBD2 (5 bases each). CDR3 length: 12 residues. Per germline, CDR1 SEHNR and CDR2 FQNEAQ (reference sequence). The V end was cut by 5 bases, the J end by 7 bases, with 8 bases between. CDR3 DNA sequence: TGTGCCAGCAGCAGGGACGGCGGGGAGCTGTTTTTT. The encoded protein is CASSRDGGELFF.

V and J are TRBV6-4 and TRBJ1-1, with D possibly TRBD1 on 5 matching bases. The CDR3 sequence is 15 residues long. Germline CDR1 and CDR2: MRHNA and SNTAGT. Between the trimmed V and J ends, which lost 0 bases and 1 base, there was a span of 9 bases. The CDR3 region has the DNA TGTGCCAGCAGTGACTCAAGGACACCGAACACTGAAGCTTTCTTT. Its protein product is CASSDSRTPNTEAFF.

The CDR3 sequence is CASSPLEVAGNTIYF. The CDR3 region has the DNA TGTGCCAGCTCACCTCTCGAGGTTGCTGGAAACACCATATATTTT. This chain joins TRBV18 and TRBJ1-3; D is undetermined. Germline loops: CDR1 KGHSH, CDR2 LQKENI. V lost 3 bases and J 2 bases, leaving 11 bases between the germline ends. CDR3 length equals 15 residues.

This chain connects TRBV19 to TRBJ1-6; TRBD1 matches 7 bases. The length of the CDR3 is 14 residues. J lost 7 bases, V lost 5 bases, and 5 bases had no gene match. Germline V gene data show CDR1 as LNHDA and CDR2 as SQIVND (reference sequence). CDR3 nucleotides: TGTGCCAGTAGTCCCTGGGACAGAAATTCACCCCTCCACTTT. It encodes CASSPWDRNSPLHF.

CDR3 in amino acids: CASSDLHREFYGYTF. The CDR3 coding sequence is TGTGCCAGCAGTGATTTGCACAGGGAGTTTTATGGCTACACCTTC. V is TRBV6-1 and J is TRBJ1-2; D perhaps matches TRBD1 (6 bases). V shed 3 bases and J shed 5 bases, with 16 bases lying between them. The CDR3 loop spans 15 amino acids. Germline CDR1 is MNHNS and CDR2 is SASEGT.

CDR3 in DNA: TGTGCCAGCAGCCAGACCCCGAGGGGGCCCATCCTAGGCACTGAAGCTTTCTTT. This sequence encodes CASSQTPRGPILGTEAFF. The J gene is TRBJ1-1, the V gene TRBV7-9; 7 bases map to TRBD1. The CDR3 contains 18 residues. Germline V gives CDR1 SEHNR, CDR2 FQNEAQ (reference sequence). V was clipped by 5 bases and J by 4 bases; unmatched bases: 19. Variable domain in full (rest from reference TRBV7-9 and TRBJ1-1): DTGVSQNPRHKITKRGQNVTFRCDPISEHNRLYWYRQTLGQGPEFLTYFQNEAQLEKSRLLSDRFSAERPKGSFSTLEIQRTEQGDSAMYLCASSQTPRGPILGTEAFFGQGTRLTVV.

V usage is TRBV7-2 and J usage is TRBJ2-3; 10 bases are shared with TRBD2. The CDR3 has 16 residues. The junction had 5 bases not matched to a gene; V was cut back by 5 bases and J by 0 bases. Germline V gene lookup returns CDR1 SGHTA and CDR2 FQGNSA. CDR3 sequence: CASSLVAGGSTDTQYF. The CDR3 DNA sequence: TGTGCCAGCAGCCTTGTAGCGGGGGGCAGCACAGATACGCAGTATTTT.

This chain links TRBV24-1 with TRBJ1-1, with no clear D. Trimming took 3 bases from V and 3 from J, leaving 16 bases between them. This CDR3 has 16 residues. Germline CDR1 is KGHDR and CDR2 is SFDVKD. The CDR3, as DNA: TGTGCCACCAGTGATACATCCGGGGATCGGGACACTGAAGCTTTCTTT. Its translation: CATSDTSGDRDTEAFF.

On this clone: A junction boundary mismatches the germline segment, possibly from a read error. CDR3 region: CATSLAGVYEQYF. The CDR3 DNA reads TGTGCCACCAGTCTAGCGGGGGTCTACGAGCAGTACTTC. The gene calls are TRBV6-6 and TRBJ2-7; 10 positions match TRBD2. The CDR3 is made up of 13 amino acids. Germline V gene sequence: CDR1 MNHNY, CDR2 SVGAGI (reference sequence).

J is TRBJ2-2 and V is TRBV5-1; D is uncertain. V was clipped by 4 bases and J by 3 bases, with 10 bases between them. This CDR3 comprises 14 residues. Germline-derived CDR1 and CDR2 are SGHRS and YFSETQ. The CDR3 DNA sequence: TGCGCCAGCAGCGTCCATGAGTACACCGGGGAGCTGTTTTTT. Amino acid sequence: CASSVHEYTGELFF.

This clone was found once. This sequence joins TRBV27 and TRBJ2-3, with TRBD2 matching 7 bases. Germline loops: CDR1 MNHEY, CDR2 SMNVEV (reference sequence). The CDR3 is made up of 17 amino acids. Trimming removed 4 bases from V and 1 base from J; junction bases left unmatched: 11. The CDR3 reads CASSYLLAGERTDTQYF. The CDR3 nucleotides read TGTGCCAGCAGTTACTTGCTGGCGGGGGAGCGCACAGATACGCAGTATTTT.

The V gene is TRBV12-3 or TRBV12-4, the J gene TRBJ1-4, with D unresolved. The CDR3 contains 12 residues. The germline V and J ends were trimmed by 2 bases and 8 bases, with 6 bases remaining between them. CDR3 region: CASSLLQEKLFF. In DNA form, the CDR3 reads TGTGCCAGCAGTTTACTCCAGGAAAAACTGTTTTTT.

This clone was counted a single time. This sequence joins TRBV2 and TRBJ2-7, with TRBD2 identical over 9 bases. The CDR3 has 14 residues. J was trimmed by 7 bases and V by 4 bases; bases with no gene match: 8. CDR1 SNHLY and CDR2 FYNNEI come from the germline V gene. The DNA for the CDR3 is TGTGCCAGCAGTGGGAGACTAGCGGATGGGGAGCAGTACTTC. Residues: CASSGRLADGEQYF.

This chain connects TRBV18 to TRBJ1-5, with D hard to call. The CDR3 has 13 amino acids. Germline assignment: CDR1 KGHSH and CDR2 LQKENI. V gave up 3 bases and J gave up 1 base, with 4 bases separating them. The CDR3 DNA follows: TGTGCCAGCTCACCGAGGAGCAATCAGCCCCAGCATTTT. As protein: CASSPRSNQPQHF.

Details on this clone: The junction shows a germline mismatch at one end, possibly a read error. This CDR3 reads CSVLRDRNSEAFF. CDR3 bases: TGCAGCGTTCTGCGAGACAGGAACTCTGAAGCTTTCTTT. This chain joins TRBV29-1 and TRBJ1-1; TRBD1 is a possible D gene (6 bases). The CDR3 has 13 residues. Per the germline V gene, CDR1 is SQVTM and CDR2 is ANQGSEA.